This T cell receptor (beta chain) was captured by sequencing in a study of response to subunit inactivated influenza vaccine. This clonotype was seen only a few times. This CDR3 is 14 amino acids long. Unmatched junction bases numbered 7, after V lost 5 bases and J lost 6 bases. TCRdb called the RT-PCR reads again in MiXCR, with one record for every CDR3 protein. This sample has about 170,000 distinct CDR3 sequences, with roughly a tenth found just once. The rearrangement uses TRBV12-3 or TRBV12-4 and TRBJ2-3; 8 positions match TRBD2. The sample consisted of CD8+ T cells sorted from PBMCs, taken around 2 years after vaccination. The receptor comes from a man aged 50 to 69 who received an inactivated influenza vaccine. For the CDR3, the DNA is TGTGCCAGCAGTAACTTAGCGGGAACGGATACGCAGTATTTT. Amino acids: CASSNLAGTDTQYF.